Each of the 8 T cell receptor beta chains below was sequenced from the same sample in a study of cytomegalovirus exposure and HLA in healthy donors. The study ran its PCR with 60 Vbeta and 13 Jbeta primers. Only in-frame clones appear in the TCRdb table, and some are missing; sequencing was by immunoSEQ multiplex PCR. The sample carries about 95,000 clones, approximately 72% recorded once. The sample consisted of PBMCs. These receptors originate from a middle-aged woman in good health and CMV-seropositive.

V and J are TRBV6-5 and TRBJ2-1; 13 nucleotides agree with TRBD2. In germline, CDR1 is MNHEY, CDR2 SVGAGI. The CDR3 runs 15 residues. J gave up 5 bases and V 10 bases, and 8 bases lay outside the gene matches. The CDR3 DNA sequence: TGTGCCACCGCCCCCGGGACTAGCGGGGACAATGAGCAGTTCTTC. Its protein is CATAPGTSGDNEQFF.

The chain's CDR3 is CAWSGAFYEQYF. As DNA, the CDR3 is TGTGCCTGGAGTGGGGCTTTCTACGAGCAGTACTTC. The chain joins TRBV30 to TRBJ2-5, with D unclear. The J call is in doubt because the DNA end fits TRBJ2-7 better. This CDR3 is 12 amino acids long. From germline, CDR1 is GTSNPN and CDR2 SVGIG (reference sequence).

This clone was counted a single time. V gene TRBV5-1 combines with J gene TRBJ1-1; D gene ambiguous. The germline V gene encodes CDR1 SGHRS and CDR2 YFSETQ. Trimming shortened V by 1 base and J by 2 bases, and 9 bases separated the two germline ends. The CDR3 spans 14 residues. The CDR3 DNA sequence: TGCGCCAGCAGCTTGCAGGAAATCAACACTGAAGCTTTCTTT. Translating it yields CASSLQEINTEAFF.

This clone was found once. V is TRBV7-2 and J is TRBJ2-5, with D unclear. Trimming pared 5 bases from V and 2 bases from J, leaving 3 bases between. Germline CDR1 and CDR2: SGHTA and FQGNSA. CDR3 length equals 11 residues. The CDR3 DNA is TGTGCCAGCAGCGTACAAGAGACCCAGTACTTC. Protein product: CASSVQETQYF.

The V and J genes are TRBV4-1 and TRBJ2-5; the D gene is possibly TRBD1 (5 bases). Between the trimmed V and J ends, which lost 1 base and 3 bases, there was a span of 9 bases. This CDR3 has 14 amino acids. Germline CDR1 reads MGHRA; CDR2 reads YSYEKL. CDR3 in DNA: TGCGCCAGCAGCCAAGGGGGCAGGAAAGAGACCCAGTACTTC. This sequence encodes CASSQGGRKETQYF.

The gene calls are TRBV10-3 and TRBJ2-5, with a weak D call TRBD1 (5 bases). Trimming removed 4 bases from V and 2 bases from J, with 14 bases in between. This CDR3 spans 15 amino acids. Germline values: CDR1 ENHRY, CDR2 SYGVKD. The CDR3 here is CAISADRSPQETQYF. For the CDR3, the DNA is TGTGCCATCAGTGCTGACAGAAGCCCTCAAGAGACCCAGTACTTC.

This chain links TRBV27 with TRBJ2-2; 7 bases match TRBD1. Germline CDR1 reads MNHEY; CDR2 reads SMNVEV (reference sequence). After removal of 5 bases from V and 0 bases from J, the junction contained 9 bases not matched to a gene. The CDR3 is made up of 17 amino acids. CDR3 nucleotide sequence: TGTGCCAGCAGTATACGGACAGGACCTACGAACACCGGGGAGCTGTTTTTT. It codes for CASSIRTGPTNTGELFF.

This clone was seen once. The V gene is TRBV19, the J gene TRBJ2-5; weak D call: TRBD2 (6 bases). Germline-derived CDR1 and CDR2 are LNHDA and SQIVND (reference sequence). Trimming took 4 bases from V and 3 from J, leaving 15 bases between them. This CDR3 comprises 15 residues. The CDR3, as DNA: TGTGCCAGTAGTAACACCGGGGGAAAAAAAGAGACCCAGTACTTC. Encoded protein: CASSNTGGKKETQYF.